The clone carrying this TCR beta chain has a count of ten or more. The V and J ends lost 1 base and 1 base respectively, with 8 bases between them. This CDR3 comprises 15 residues. The entry originates in a study of T cells in Graves' hyperthyroidism and ophthalmopathy. Amplification yielded TCR beta CDR3 regions, with RNA transcripts as the source. The TCR CDR3 first-round RT-PCR relied on the HTBI primer set. One entry per CDR3 protein, called by TCRdb with MiXCR from the multiplex PCR reads. The sample has about 400,000 distinct CDR3 sequences; just under 25% are singletons. Over 18 months, lack of ophthalmopathy progression marked Graves' hyperthyroidism as stable.

This TCR was recovered from a man aged 50 to 59 with Graves' hyperthyroidism. Sequencing was performed on blood. J is TRBJ2-1 and V is TRBV12-3 or TRBV12-4, with D unclear. CDR3 DNA sequence: TGTGCCAGCAGTTTAGGGGTAGGGTCCTACAATGAGCAGTTCTTC. It yields the protein CASSLGVGSYNEQFF.